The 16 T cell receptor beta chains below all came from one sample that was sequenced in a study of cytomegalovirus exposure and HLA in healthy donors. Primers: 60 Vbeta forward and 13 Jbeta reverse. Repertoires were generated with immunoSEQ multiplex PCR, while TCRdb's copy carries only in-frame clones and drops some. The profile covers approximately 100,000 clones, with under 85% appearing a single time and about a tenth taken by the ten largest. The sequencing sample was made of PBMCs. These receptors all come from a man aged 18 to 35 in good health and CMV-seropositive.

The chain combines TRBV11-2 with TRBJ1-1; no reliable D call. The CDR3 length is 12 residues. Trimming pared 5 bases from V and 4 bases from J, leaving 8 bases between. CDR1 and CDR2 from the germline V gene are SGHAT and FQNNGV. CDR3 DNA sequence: TGTGCCAGCAGCCGACAATCCACTGAAGCTTTCTTT. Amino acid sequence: CASSRQSTEAFF.

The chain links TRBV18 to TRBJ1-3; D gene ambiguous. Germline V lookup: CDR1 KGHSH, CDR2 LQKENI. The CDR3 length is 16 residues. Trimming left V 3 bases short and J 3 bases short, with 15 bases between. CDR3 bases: TGTGCCAGCTCACCCGGACGGACTTTCCTTGGAAACACCATATATTTT. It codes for CASSPGRTFLGNTIYF.

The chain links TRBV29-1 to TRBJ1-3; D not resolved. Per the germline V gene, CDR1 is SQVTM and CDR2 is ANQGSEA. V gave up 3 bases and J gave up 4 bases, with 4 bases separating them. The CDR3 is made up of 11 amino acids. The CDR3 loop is CSVDLGNTIYF. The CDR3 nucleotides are TGCAGCGTTGATCTAGGAAACACCATATATTTT.

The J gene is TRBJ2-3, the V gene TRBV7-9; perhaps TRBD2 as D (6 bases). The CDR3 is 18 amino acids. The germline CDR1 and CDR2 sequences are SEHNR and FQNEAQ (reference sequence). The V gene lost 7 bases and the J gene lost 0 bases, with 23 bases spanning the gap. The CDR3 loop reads CASTSTGGGATSTDTQYF. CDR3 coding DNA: TGTGCCAGCACCTCCACAGGTGGCGGGGCTACTAGCACAGATACGCAGTATTTT.

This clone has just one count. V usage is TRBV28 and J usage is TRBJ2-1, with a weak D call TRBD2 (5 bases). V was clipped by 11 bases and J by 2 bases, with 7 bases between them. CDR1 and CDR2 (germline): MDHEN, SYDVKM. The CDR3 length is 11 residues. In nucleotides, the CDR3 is TGTGCCTCGACTACCTACAATGAGCAGTTCTTC. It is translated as CASTTYNEQFF.

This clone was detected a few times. The CDR3 reads CASSPTSGGGTGELFF. Here the CDR3 DNA reads TGTGCCAGCAGCCCTACTAGCGGGGGCGGGACCGGGGAGCTGTTTTTT. This rearrangement joins TRBV7-8 to TRBJ2-2, with 11 bases matching TRBD2. There are 16 residues in the CDR3. The V gene's germline CDR1 is SGHVS and CDR2 FQNEAQ. J gave up 5 bases and V 5 bases, and 7 bases lay outside the gene matches. Using reference TRBV7-8 and TRBJ2-2 for the parts outside the CDR3, the full variable domain is GAGVSQSPRYKVAKRGQDVALRCDPISGHVSLFWYQQALGQGPEFLTYFQNEAQLDKSGLPSDRFFAERPEGSVSTLKIQRTQQEDSAVYLCASSPTSGGGTGELFFGEGSRLTVL.

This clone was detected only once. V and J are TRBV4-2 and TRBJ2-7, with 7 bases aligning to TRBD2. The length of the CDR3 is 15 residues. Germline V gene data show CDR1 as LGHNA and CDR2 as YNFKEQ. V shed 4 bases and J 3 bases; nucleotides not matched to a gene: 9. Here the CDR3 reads CASSRNRLANYEQYF. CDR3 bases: TGTGCCAGCAGCCGAAATCGACTAGCTAACTACGAGCAGTACTTC.

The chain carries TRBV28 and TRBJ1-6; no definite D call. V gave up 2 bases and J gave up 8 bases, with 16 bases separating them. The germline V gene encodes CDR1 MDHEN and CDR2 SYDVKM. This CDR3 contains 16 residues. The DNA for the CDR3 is TGTGCCAGCAGTTTAGCTCTCGGGAGGGCGGATTCACCCCTCCACTTT. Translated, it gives CASSLALGRADSPLHF.

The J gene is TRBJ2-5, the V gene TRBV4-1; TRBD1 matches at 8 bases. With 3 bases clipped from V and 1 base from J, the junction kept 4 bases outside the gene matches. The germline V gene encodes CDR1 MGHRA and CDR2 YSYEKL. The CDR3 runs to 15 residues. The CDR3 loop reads CASSHRDRIQETQYF. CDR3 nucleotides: TGCGCCAGCAGCCACAGGGACAGGATCCAAGAGACCCAGTACTTC.

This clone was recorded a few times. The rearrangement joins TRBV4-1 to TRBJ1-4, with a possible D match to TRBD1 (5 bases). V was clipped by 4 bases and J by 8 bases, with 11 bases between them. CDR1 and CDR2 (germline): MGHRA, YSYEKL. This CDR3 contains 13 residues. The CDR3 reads CASSPTRGEKLFF. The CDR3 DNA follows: TGCGCCAGCAGCCCGACCCGGGGGGAAAAACTGTTTTTT.

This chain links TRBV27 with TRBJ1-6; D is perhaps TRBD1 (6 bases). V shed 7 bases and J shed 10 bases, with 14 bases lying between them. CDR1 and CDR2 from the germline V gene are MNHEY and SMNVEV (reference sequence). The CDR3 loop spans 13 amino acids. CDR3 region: CASTETGRSPLHF. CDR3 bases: TGTGCCAGCACAGAAACAGGGCGGTCACCCCTCCACTTT.

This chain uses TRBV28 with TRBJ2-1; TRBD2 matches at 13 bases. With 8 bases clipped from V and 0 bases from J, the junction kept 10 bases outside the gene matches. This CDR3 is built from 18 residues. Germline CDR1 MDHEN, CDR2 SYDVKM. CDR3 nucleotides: TGTGCCAGCGGACCCGGGACTAGCGGGAAAAGCTCCTACAATGAGCAGTTCTTC. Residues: CASGPGTSGKSSYNEQFF.

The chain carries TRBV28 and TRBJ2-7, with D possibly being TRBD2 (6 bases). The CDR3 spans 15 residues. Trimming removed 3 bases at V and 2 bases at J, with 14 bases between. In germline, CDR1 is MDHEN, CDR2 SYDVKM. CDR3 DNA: TGTGCCAGCAGTTTTATGGGGGGAAGACCCTACGAGCAGTACTTC. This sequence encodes CASSFMGGRPYEQYF.

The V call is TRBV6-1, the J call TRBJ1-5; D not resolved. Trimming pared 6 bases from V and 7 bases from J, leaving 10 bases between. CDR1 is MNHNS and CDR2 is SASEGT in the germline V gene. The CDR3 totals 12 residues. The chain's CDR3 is CASRLYGQPQHF. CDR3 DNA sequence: TGTGCCAGCAGGTTGTACGGGCAGCCCCAGCATTTT.

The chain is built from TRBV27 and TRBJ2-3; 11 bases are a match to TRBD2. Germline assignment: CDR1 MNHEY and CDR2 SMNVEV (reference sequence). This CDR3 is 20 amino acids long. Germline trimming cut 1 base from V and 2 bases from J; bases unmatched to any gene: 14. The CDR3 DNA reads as TGTGCCAGCAGTTTATTGTCTAGCGGGGGGCCCATAACCTTCACAGATACGCAGTATTTT. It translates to CASSLLSSGGPITFTDTQYF.

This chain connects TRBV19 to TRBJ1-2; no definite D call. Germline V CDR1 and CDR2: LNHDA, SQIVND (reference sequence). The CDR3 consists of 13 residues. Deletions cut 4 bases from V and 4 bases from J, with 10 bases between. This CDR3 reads CASSSGRSYGYTF. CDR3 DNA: TGTGCCAGTAGTAGCGGCCGTTCCTATGGCTACACCTTC.